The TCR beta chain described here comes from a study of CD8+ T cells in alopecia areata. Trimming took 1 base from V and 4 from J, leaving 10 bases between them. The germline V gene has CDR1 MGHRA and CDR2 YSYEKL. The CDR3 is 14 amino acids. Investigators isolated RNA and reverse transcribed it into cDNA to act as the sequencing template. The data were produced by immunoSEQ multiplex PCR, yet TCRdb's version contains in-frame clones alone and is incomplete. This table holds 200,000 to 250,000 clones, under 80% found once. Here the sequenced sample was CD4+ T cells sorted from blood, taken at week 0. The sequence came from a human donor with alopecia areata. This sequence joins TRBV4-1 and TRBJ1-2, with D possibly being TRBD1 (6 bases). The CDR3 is CASSQVPGVYGYTF. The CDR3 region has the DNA TGCGCCAGCAGCCAAGTACCAGGGGTCTATGGCTACACCTTC.